The 25 T cell receptor beta chains below all came from one sample that was sequenced in a study of blood T cell repertoires in COVID-19. TCRdb keeps only in-frame clones here, not all; method: immunoSEQ multiplex PCR. The sample includes 300,000 to 350,000 clones, about 93% seen only once; the top ten take around 3.5%. The specimen sequenced was peripheral blood. The receptor set was obtained from a young woman who had recovered from COVID-19.

The chain joins TRBV6-5 to TRBJ1-1, with D perhaps TRBD1 (5 bases). Trimming took 6 bases from V and 3 from J, leaving 11 bases between them. The germline V gene encodes CDR1 MNHEY and CDR2 SVGAGI. The CDR3 runs 13 residues. Written as DNA, the CDR3 is TGTGCCAGCAGCCCGGGGGGGTACACTGAAGCTTTCTTT. It encodes CASSPGGYTEAFF.

This clone was found many times. This chain joins TRBV29-1 and TRBJ2-5; tentatively, D is TRBD1 (5 bases). This CDR3 comprises 11 residues. Germline V gene data show CDR1 as SQVTM and CDR2 as ANQGSEA. In nucleotides, the CDR3 is TGCAGTGTCCGACAGCAAGAGACCCAGTACTTC. It is translated as CSVRQQETQYF.

This chain links TRBV24-1 with TRBJ1-2; D remains ambiguous. The CDR3 consists of 12 residues. V was clipped by 5 bases and J by 1 base, with 4 bases between them. Germline loops: CDR1 KGHDR, CDR2 SFDVKD. Here the CDR3 DNA reads TGTGCCACCAGTGGAGTTAACTATGGCTACACCTTC. The encoded protein is CATSGVNYGYTF.

The chain recombines TRBV28 with TRBJ2-2, with D perhaps TRBD1 (5 bases). The CDR3 consists of 14 residues. CDR1 is MDHEN, CDR2 SYDVKM, per germline. V gave up 8 bases and J gave up 7 bases, with 17 bases separating them. This chain's CDR3 is CASSGLTRGGELFF. CDR3 sequence (DNA): TGTGCCAGCTCAGGGCTAACAAGGGGCGGGGAGCTGTTTTTT. Complete variable domain (other parts from reference TRBV28 and TRBJ2-2): DVKVTQSSRYLVKRTGEKVFLECVQDMDHENMFWYRQDPGLGLRLIYFSYDVKMKEKGDIPEGYSVSREKKERFSLILESASTNQTSMYLCASSGLTRGGELFFGEGSRLTVL.

The gene calls are TRBV7-2 and TRBJ2-1, with D possibly TRBD2 on 6 matching bases. V lost 2 bases to trimming and J lost 3 bases, with 14 bases between them. Germline CDR1 SGHTA, CDR2 FQGNSA. This CDR3 region has 16 residues. CDR3: CASSLSSGDFYNEQFF. The CDR3 DNA reads TGTGCCAGCAGCTTATCTTCCGGGGACTTCTACAATGAGCAGTTCTTC.

This chain links TRBV2 with TRBJ2-2, with a weak D call TRBD2 (6 bases). The CDR3 runs to 15 residues. The germline V gene has CDR1 SNHLY and CDR2 FYNNEI. The V and J ends lost 7 bases and 1 base respectively, with 13 bases between them. CDR3: CASMGVAENTGELFF. The CDR3 bases are TGTGCCAGCATGGGAGTAGCGGAGAACACCGGGGAGCTGTTTTTT.

The chain combines TRBV5-1 with TRBJ1-4; TRBD1 matches 12 bases. The ends lost 0 bases at V and 8 bases at J; junction bases unmatched: 2. This CDR3 contains 15 residues. Germline CDR1 SGHRS, CDR2 YFSETQ. CDR3 in DNA: TGCGCCAGCAGCTTGGCAGGGACAGGGGGCGAAAAACTGTTTTTT. It is translated as CASSLAGTGGEKLFF.

CDR3 bases: TGTGCCAGCAGCTTAGCTGCCTACGGTTCGTGGGAGCTGTTTTTT. Translating it yields CASSLAAYGSWELFF. The V gene is TRBV11-2, the J gene TRBJ2-2; D call uncertain. The CDR3 covers 15 residues. The ends were cut back, 1 base at V and 9 bases at J, with 15 bases in the middle. CDR1 is SGHAT and CDR2 is FQNNGV in the germline V gene.

This sequence joins TRBV24-1 and TRBJ2-7, with 12 positions matching TRBD2. The CDR3 contains 17 residues. J gave up 2 bases and V 0 bases, and 4 bases lay outside the gene matches. Germline CDR1 reads KGHDR; CDR2 reads SFDVKD. CDR3: CATSDLRLAGGPYEQYV. CDR3 bases: TGTGCCACCAGTGATTTGCGCCTAGCGGGAGGGCCCTACGAGCAGTACGTC.

The chain recombines TRBV27 with TRBJ1-5; D perhaps matches TRBD1 (5 bases). The CDR3 spans 17 residues. The V gene lost 4 bases and the J gene lost 0 bases, with 16 bases spanning the gap. The germline V gene encodes CDR1 MNHEY and CDR2 SMNVEV (reference sequence). CDR3 sequence: CASSSRHRTVSNQPQHF. The CDR3 nucleotides are TGTGCCAGCAGTTCCCGGCACAGGACCGTTAGCAATCAGCCCCAGCATTTT.

The J gene is TRBJ2-1, the V gene TRBV18, with 10 bases matching TRBD1. Germline V gene data show CDR1 as KGHSH and CDR2 as LQKENI. V was pared by 3 bases and J by 10 bases, with 3 bases of the junction left unmatched. CDR3 size: 13 residues. The CDR3 sequence is CASSPDRGREQFF. The CDR3 region has the DNA TGTGCCAGCTCACCCGACAGGGGGCGAGAGCAGTTCTTC. The variable domain in full, completed from reference TRBV18 and TRBJ2-1, reads NAGVMQNPRHLVRRRGQEARLRCSPMKGHSHVYWYRQLPEEGLKFMVYLQKENIIDESGMPKERFSAEFPKEGPSILRIQQVVRGDSAAYFCASSPDRGREQFFGPGTRLTVL.

The V call is TRBV12-3 or TRBV12-4, the J call TRBJ1-1; 7 bases fit TRBD1. The CDR3 is 13 amino acids. The V gene end was trimmed by 10 bases and the J gene end by 4 bases; junction bases not matched to a gene: 9. The CDR3 reads CAILPGGGTEAFF. The CDR3 DNA reads TGTGCCATCCTCCCAGGGGGTGGCACTGAAGCTTTCTTT.

The chain has TRBV2 and TRBJ1-1; possible D gene TRBD1, 5 bases. V shed 6 bases and J shed 2 bases, with 10 bases lying between them. The germline V gene encodes CDR1 SNHLY and CDR2 FYNNEI. The CDR3 covers 13 residues. This CDR3 reads CASSDDRNTEAFF. For the CDR3, the DNA is TGTGCCAGCAGCGACGACAGAAACACTGAAGCTTTCTTT. The whole variable domain, remainder taken from reference TRBV2 and TRBJ1-1, is EPEVTQTPSHQVTQMGQEVILRCVPISNHLYFYWYRQILGQKVEFLVSFYNNEISEKSEIFDDQFSVERPDGSNFTLKIRSTKLEDSAMYFCASSDDRNTEAFFGQGTRLTVV.

This sequence joins TRBV5-6 and TRBJ2-7, with 7 positions matching TRBD2. The germline CDR1 and CDR2 sequences are SGHDT and YYEEEE. CDR3 length: 13 amino acids. With 0 bases clipped from V and 6 bases from J, the junction kept 3 bases outside the gene matches. DNA of the CDR3: TGTGCCAGCAGCTTGGAAGCGGGGACCGAGCAGTACGTC. This gives the protein CASSLEAGTEQYV.

The V and J genes are TRBV7-8 and TRBJ2-2; no clear D gene. There are 15 residues in the CDR3. Germline V gene sequence: CDR1 SGHVS, CDR2 FQNEAQ. V lost 3 bases and J 0 bases, leaving 8 bases between the germline ends. The CDR3 spells CASSFNRANTGELFF. The DNA for the CDR3 is TGTGCCAGCAGCTTCAACCGGGCGAACACCGGGGAGCTGTTTTTT.

The chain couples TRBV15 to TRBJ1-2; D remains ambiguous. V dropped 3 bases and J dropped 6 bases, with 17 bases sitting between them. In germline, CDR1 is LNHNV, CDR2 YYDKDF (reference sequence). CDR3 length: 15 residues. In DNA form, the CDR3 reads TGTGCCACCAGCAGCCCCAGAGGGAGGGCCCATGGCTACACCTTC. It translates to CATSSPRGRAHGYTF.

V and J are TRBV14 and TRBJ1-3; tentatively, D is TRBD1 (6 bases). V was clipped by 3 bases and J by 3 bases, with 15 bases between them. The germline V gene has CDR1 SGHDN and CDR2 FVKESK. This CDR3 region has 16 residues. The CDR3 DNA reads as TGTGCCAGCAGCCACCGGACAGCCCTGATTGGAAACACCATATATTTT. It codes for CASSHRTALIGNTIYF.

This chain connects TRBV7-9 to TRBJ1-2; tentative D call: TRBD1 (6 bases). V lost 6 bases to trimming and J lost 2 bases, with 19 bases between them. The CDR3 has 16 amino acids. Germline CDR1 is SEHNR and CDR2 is FQNEAQ (reference sequence). In nucleotides, the CDR3 is TGTGCCAGCAGTTGGGACACCCCTTCGGGGAACTATGGCTACACCTTC. This gives the protein CASSWDTPSGNYGYTF. The full variable domain, with the rest looked up from reference TRBV7-9 and TRBJ1-2, is DTGVSQNPRHKITKRGQNVTFRCDPISEHNRLYWYRQTLGQGPEFLTYFQNEAQLEKSRLLSDRFSAERPKGSFSTLEIQRTEQGDSAMYLCASSWDTPSGNYGYTFGSGTRLTVV.

The chain recombines TRBV19 with TRBJ2-1; a weak D match, TRBD2 (6 bases). V lost 3 bases, J lost 3 bases, and 12 bases lay in between. This CDR3 has 15 amino acids. The germline V gene encodes CDR1 LNHDA and CDR2 SQIVND (reference sequence). The CDR3 reads CASSILLGLYNEQFF. For the CDR3, the DNA is TGTGCCAGTAGTATTCTCCTGGGACTCTACAATGAGCAGTTCTTC.

The chain joins TRBV7-2 to TRBJ1-1; no clear D gene. V lost 1 base to trimming and J lost 8 bases, with 8 bases between them. CDR1 is SGHTA, CDR2 FQGNSA, per germline. The CDR3 runs to 12 residues. DNA for the CDR3: TGTGCCAGCAGCTTAGTTGGAGGCGAAGCTTTCTTT. This codes for CASSLVGGEAFF.

The chain uses TRBV15 and TRBJ2-1; 8 bases are a match to TRBD2. The CDR3 totals 16 residues. CDR1 is LNHNV and CDR2 is YYDKDF in the germline V gene (reference sequence). The junction had 10 bases not matched to a gene; V was cut back by 5 bases and J by 4 bases. In DNA, the CDR3 is TGTGCCACCAGCGATAATAGCGGGGTCGAGTACAATGAGCAGTTCTTC. Residues: CATSDNSGVEYNEQFF. The full variable domain, with the rest looked up from reference TRBV15 and TRBJ2-1, is DAMVIQNPRYQVTQFGKPVTLSCSQTLNHNVMYWYQQKSSQAPKLLFHYYDKDFNNEADTPDNFQSRRPNTSFCFLDIRSPGLGDTAMYLCATSDNSGVEYNEQFFGPGTRLTVL.

V is TRBV4-3 and J is TRBJ2-4, with D unclear. The CDR3 totals 19 residues. The V end was cut by 0 bases, the J end by 4 bases, with 22 bases between. Germline CDR1 reads LGHNA; CDR2 reads YSLEER. CDR3 in amino acids: CASSQDRWAQIREKNIQYF. Here the CDR3 DNA reads TGCGCCAGCAGCCAAGACCGATGGGCGCAGATACGTGAAAAAAACATTCAGTACTTC.

The chain combines TRBV2 with TRBJ2-5; D uncertain. Germline CDR1 SNHLY, CDR2 FYNNEI. This CDR3 region has 17 residues. Trimming took 2 bases from V and 5 from J, leaving 21 bases between them. CDR3 residues: CASSEKVGGPASETQYF. CDR3 nucleotide sequence: TGTGCCAGCAGTGAAAAGGTCGGCGGCCCCGCGTCCGAGACCCAGTACTTC.

This clone was detected once. The rearrangement uses TRBV12-5 and TRBJ2-3; TRBD1 matches at 8 bases. Germline V gives CDR1 LGHNT, CDR2 FRNRAP. CDR3 length: 18 amino acids. The V segment lost 0 bases and the J segment 4 bases; nucleotides outside the gene matches: 12. CDR3 amino acids: CASGLVTGGRYGADTQYF. The CDR3 DNA is TGTGCTAGTGGTTTGGTAACAGGGGGACGTTACGGTGCAGATACGCAGTATTTT. Variable domain in full (rest from reference TRBV12-5 and TRBJ2-3): DARVTQTPRHKVTEMGQEVTMRCQPILGHNTVFWYRQTMMQGLELLAYFRNRAPLDDSGMPKDRFSAEMPDATLATLKIQPSEPRDSAVYFCASGLVTGGRYGADTQYFGPGTRLTVL.

The rearrangement links TRBV19 to TRBJ1-5; no clear D gene. V was shortened by 6 bases and J by 6 bases, with 15 bases between the two germline ends. Per the germline V gene, CDR1 is LNHDA and CDR2 is SQIVND (reference sequence). The CDR3 sequence is 14 residues long. CDR3 protein: CASSLARFGQPQHF. In nucleotides, the CDR3 is TGTGCCAGTAGCCTCGCCAGGTTTGGTCAGCCCCAGCATTTT.